The entry that follows covers one TCR beta chain sequence. In the authors' workflow: Cell counts per sample came from amplifying reference gene primers. Profiling relied on immunoSEQ multiplex PCR, and the TCRdb table lists in-frame clones only, not all of them. V, J and clone size are taken as reported in that table, and D and trimming were inferred from the DNA itself. The data contain some 520,000 clones, roughly 89% of them singletons. These data are taken from a study of blood T cell repertoires in COVID-19. Across the whole study: COVID-19 samples collected from the United States, Italy and Spain covered acute and convalescent phases. PBMCs, B-cell-depleted T cells, or T cells provided the cDNA or gDNA that made up the material.

Patients of the Seattle cohort, enrolled during active infection, were followed longitudinally. The CDR3 covers 14 residues. The ends were cut back, 4 bases at V and 1 base at J, with 10 bases in the middle. Germline V gene lookup returns CDR1 MNHEY and CDR2 SMNVEV (reference sequence). This chain connects TRBV27 to TRBJ1-1; D unresolved. Source material: peripheral blood. The sequence came from a man aged 18 to 35 with COVID-19, enrolled during active disease. The CDR3 protein is CASSYVYGNTEAFF. CDR3 nucleotides: TGTGCCAGCAGTTATGTCTATGGGAACACTGAAGCTTTCTTT.